The rows below give T cell receptor beta chains drawn from one sample of a study of T cell changes during pregnancy in multiple sclerosis. The assay was immunoSEQ multiplex PCR, and TCRdb's table has in-frame clones only and misses some. The data hold over 55,000 clones, with 93% observed a single time. The sample was peripheral blood, taken after pregnancy. Receptors were obtained from a female donor with multiple sclerosis, enrolled in a pregnancy study. Both conserved end residues are part of each CDR3. Fields, in order: J gene, D gene, CDR3 length, clone size, V gene, CDR3 DNA, CDR3 protein. A D gene is named only where the DNA matches it firmly. Size values are once, few and many counts, or a class for expanded clones, and some rows have none.

TRBJ2-1 | . | 15 | . | TRBV4-3 | TGCGCCAGCAGCCAAGATTGGCTGCTAGCAGACGAGCAGTTCTTC | CASSQDWLLADEQFF
TRBJ1-1 | TRBD1 | 14 | . | TRBV27 | TGTGCCAGCAGTCACACAGGGGGCGGCTCTGAAGCTTTCTTT | CASSHTGGGSEAFF
TRBJ2-7 | . | 13 | . | TRBV6-6 | TGTGCCAGCAACTTACAGGGTAAGGGCGAGCAGTACTTC | CASNLQGKGEQYF
TRBJ1-2 | TRBD1 | 13 | . | TRBV5-6 | TGTGCCAGCAGCCCGGACAGGGGCTATGGCTACACCTTC | CASSPDRGYGYTF
TRBJ2-3 | . | 15 | . | TRBV10-2 | TGCGCCAGCAGTGAGTCTGGGGTAGGGGTAGATACGCAGTATTTT | CASSESGVGVDTQYF
TRBJ1-1 | . | 12 | . | TRBV6-5 | TGTGCCAGCAGTTACTTCGGGAGTGAAGCTTTCTTT | CASSYFGSEAFF
TRBJ1-1 | . | 13 | few | TRBV5-4 | TGTGCCAGCACCGCAGGAATGAACACTGAAGCTTTCTTT | CASTAGMNTEAFF
TRBJ2-1 | . | 13 | . | TRBV30 | TGTGCCTCATCGAGTAGCTCCTACAATGAGCAGTTCTTC | CASSSSSYNEQFF
TRBJ2-6 | TRBD2 | 19 | . | TRBV10-2 | TGCGCCAGCAGTGAGTCCGGACTAGCGGGAGTGTCTGGGGCCAACGTCCTGACTTTC | CASSESGLAGVSGANVLTF
TRBJ1-4 | . | 11 | . | TRBV6-6 | TGTGCCAGCATCCACGGTGGAAAACTGTTTTTT | CASIHGGKLFF
TRBJ2-5 | TRBD2 | 15 | . | TRBV30 | TGTGCCTTGGGGGGGAGCGGGAGGGCCGGAGAGACCCAGTACTTC | CALGGSGRAGETQYF
TRBJ1-5 | TRBD1 | 16 | once | TRBV5-5 | TGTGCCAGCAGCGGAACAGGGGGCGCCTTTGGTCAGCCCCAGCATTTT | CASSGTGGAFGQPQHF
TRBJ2-7 | . | 15 | once | TRBV7-9 | TGTGCCAGCAGCCCACCCCCCGCGCTAAACTACGAGCAGTACTTC | CASSPPPALNYEQYF
TRBJ1-2 | . | 15 | . | TRBV11-3 | TGTGCCAGCAGCTTAGACCCCAGACAGAACTATGGCTACACCTTC | CASSLDPRQNYGYTF
TRBJ2-2 | TRBD2 | 18 | . | TRBV19 | TGTGCCAGTAGTCCCAGAGGAGCGGGAGTGATTGGCACCGGGGAGCTGTTTTTT | CASSPRGAGVIGTGELFF
TRBJ1-1 | . | 8 | . | TRBV28 | TGTGCCAGCGAGAAAGCTTTCTTT | CASEKAFF
TRBJ2-3 | TRBD2 | 13 | . | TRBV5-1 | TGCGCCAGCAGCACAATACTAGCGGATACGCAGTATTTT | CASSTILADTQYF
TRBJ2-1 | . | 17 | . | TRBV5-6 | TGTGCCAGCAGCCGCCGGGGGGCGGGAGTATCCTACAATGAGCAGTTCTTC | CASSRRGAGVSYNEQFF
TRBJ2-3 | . | 11 | few | TRBV27 | TGTGCCAGCAAGGCGGGGGATACGCAGTATTTT | CASKAGDTQYF
TRBJ2-1 | TRBD2 | 14 | . | TRBV19 | TGTGCCACCCGGGGAGGGAGCCCCTACAATGAGCAGTTCTTC | CATRGGSPYNEQFF
TRBJ2-1 | TRBD2 | 15 | . | TRBV9 | TGTGCCAGCAGCGACACTAGCGGACCCTACAATGAGCAGTTCTTC | CASSDTSGPYNEQFF
TRBJ2-2 | TRBD2 | 15 | once | TRBV9 | TGTGCCAGCAGCGTAAGCGGGAGGTCCACCGGGGAGCTGTTTTTT | CASSVSGRSTGELFF
TRBJ2-1 | . | 14 | . | TRBV4-3 | TGCGCCAGCAGCCAAGATCGGGCCTACAATGAGCAGTTCTTC | CASSQDRAYNEQFF
TRBJ2-7 | TRBD2 | 17 | . | TRBV19 | TGTGCCAGTAGTATTGGTAGCGGGGCAGGAAGCTCCTACGAGCAGTACTTC | CASSIGSGAGSSYEQYF
TRBJ1-2 | TRBD1 | 16 | . | TRBV13 | TGTGCCAGCAGCCCGTCGAGACAGGGGGCGAGATATGGCTACACCTTC | CASSPSRQGARYGYTF
TRBJ1-2 | . | 12 | . | TRBV2 | TGTGCCAGCAGTGAGGGAGCCTATGGCTACACCTTC | CASSEGAYGYTF
TRBJ2-1 | TRBD2 | 17 | . | TRBV9 | TGTGCCAGCAGCGTAGATCTAGCGGGGAATTCCTACAATGAGCAGTTCTTC | CASSVDLAGNSYNEQFF
TRBJ2-5 | TRBD2 | 15 | . | TRBV4-2 | TGTGCCAGCAGAAGCGGGAGTTCGATGATAGAGACCCAGTACTTC | CASRSGSSMIETQYF
TRBJ2-1 | TRBD1 | 16 | . | TRBV7-2 | TGTGCCAGCAGCTCGCCGGGACAGATCTCCTACAATGAGCAGTTCTTC | CASSSPGQISYNEQFF
TRBJ1-6 | . | 15 | . | TRBV10-3 | TGTGCCATCAGTGAGTTCCGGGACAATAATTCACCCCTCCACTTT | CAISEFRDNNSPLHF
TRBJ2-1 | TRBD2 | 16 | . | TRBV5-1 | TGCGCCAGCACTTACTTGGGACTAGCGGGAGGGAATGAGCAGTTCTTC | CASTYLGLAGGNEQFF
TRBJ1-3 | . | 14 | few | TRBV7-6 | TGTGCCAGCAGCTTAGAGGCCAGGCAGGACACCATATATTTT | CASSLEARQDTIYF
TRBJ2-4 | TRBD2 | 16 | . | TRBV5-6 | TGTGCCAGCAGAAAGGGACTAGCGGGAGGCAAAAACATTCAGTACTTC | CASRKGLAGGKNIQYF
TRBJ2-5 | . | 13 | . | TRBV25-1 | TGTGCCAGCAGTGAATTGGGGGGACAGACCCAGTACTTC | CASSELGGQTQYF
TRBJ2-2 | TRBD2 | 16 | . | TRBV7-6 | TGTGCCAGCAGCTCGACTAGCGGACCGAACACCGGGGAGCTGTTTTTT | CASSSTSGPNTGELFF
TRBJ2-1 | . | 15 | . | TRBV18 | TGTGCCAGCCTTAACGATAACTATCGGGTCGATGAGCAGTTCTTC | CASLNDNYRVDEQFF
TRBJ1-2 | TRBD1 | 17 | . | TRBV5-4 | TGTGCCAGCAGCCCTCCGTGGACAGGGGGCGTCGGCTATGGCTACACCTTC | CASSPPWTGGVGYGYTF
TRBJ1-1 | . | 15 | . | TRBV10-3 | TGTGCCATCAGTGGCCGGGACTCTATCAACACTGAAGCTTTCTTT | CAISGRDSINTEAFF
TRBJ2-4 | TRBD2 | 20 | once | TRBV4-2 | TGTGCCAGCAGCCAAGATAGGACTAGCGGGAGGGCGGGGGACAAAAACATTCAGTACTTC | CASSQDRTSGRAGDKNIQYF
TRBJ2-5 | TRBD1 | 13 | once | TRBV19 | TGTGCCAGTAGCGGGACAGTTCAAGAGACCCAGTACTTC | CASSGTVQETQYF
TRBJ2-7 | TRBD2 | 16 | . | TRBV19 | TGTGCCAGTAGTATAGGTCCGACTAGCGGGAGGAGCGAGCAGTACTTC | CASSIGPTSGRSEQYF
TRBJ2-7 | TRBD2 | 13 | . | TRBV11-2 | TGTGCCAGCAAGCGGGAGGGCGGGTACGAGCAGTACTTC | CASKREGGYEQYF
TRBJ2-5 | . | 13 | . | TRBV7-2 | TGTGCCAGCAGCTTGTCAGGGGTTGAGACCCAGTACTTC | CASSLSGVETQYF
TRBJ2-7 | . | 15 | once | TRBV11-1 | TGTGCCAGCAGCTTAGGGGCCATGAGTGGCTACGAGCAGTACTTC | CASSLGAMSGYEQYF
TRBJ2-1 | . | 10 | once | TRBV20-1 | TGCAGTGCTAGTCGGGGTCAGCAGTTCTTC | CSASRGQQFF
TRBJ2-5 | TRBD2 | 17 | once | TRBV13 | TGTGCCAGCAGCCTAGGAGGACTAGCGGGAGGAGTCGAGACCCAGTACTTC | CASSLGGLAGGVETQYF
TRBJ1-1 | . | 12 | . | TRBV12-5 | TGTGCTAGTGGTTTAGGGGGCACTGAAGCTTTCTTT | CASGLGGTEAFF
TRBJ1-4 | . | 16 | . | TRBV7-2 | TGTGCCAGCAGCTTATTCGCGGGGGGGAGTAATGAAAAACTGTTTTTT | CASSLFAGGSNEKLFF
TRBJ1-1 | . | 12 | few | TRBV30 | TGTGCCTGGAGCCGGGAGAACACTGAAGCTTTCTTT | CAWSRENTEAFF
TRBJ1-3 | . | 16 | once | TRBV5-8 | TGTGCCAGCAGCTTGGGGACTTCAACGGGAGGAAACACCATATATTTT | CASSLGTSTGGNTIYF
TRBJ1-3 | . | 16 | . | TRBV30 | TGTGCCTGGAGTACGGTGGGGGCGCTCTCTGGAAACACCATATATTTT | CAWSTVGALSGNTIYF
TRBJ1-3 | . | 16 | . | TRBV9 | TGTGCCAGCAGCGTAGACGAGGGTGGCTCTGGAAACACCATATATTTT | CASSVDEGGSGNTIYF
TRBJ2-1 | TRBD2 | 12 | . | TRBV13 | TGTGCCAGCAGTCGACTAGCTAGCGAGCAGTTCTTC | CASSRLASEQFF